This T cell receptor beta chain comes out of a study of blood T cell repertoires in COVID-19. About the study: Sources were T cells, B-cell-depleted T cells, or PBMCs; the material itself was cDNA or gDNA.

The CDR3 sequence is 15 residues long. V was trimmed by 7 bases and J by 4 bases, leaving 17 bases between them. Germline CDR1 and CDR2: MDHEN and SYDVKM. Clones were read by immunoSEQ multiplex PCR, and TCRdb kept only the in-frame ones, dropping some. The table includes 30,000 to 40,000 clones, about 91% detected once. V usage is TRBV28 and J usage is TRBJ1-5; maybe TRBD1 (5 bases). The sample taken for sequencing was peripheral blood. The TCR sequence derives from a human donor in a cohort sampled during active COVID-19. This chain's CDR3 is CASNRRAFSNQPQHF. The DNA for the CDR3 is TGTGCCAGCAATCGCAGGGCCTTTAGTAATCAGCCCCAGCATTTT.